The T cell receptor beta chain described here comes from a study of cytomegalovirus exposure and HLA in healthy donors. Points from the study as a whole: A previous analysis found most TCR beta V segments productive roughly 87% or roughly 30% of the time. The authors excluded some V segments, including TRBV6-2 and TRBV6-3, as indistinguishable.

Turning to this clone: The antigen is undetermined.

The germline CDR1 and CDR2 sequences are LNHDA and SQIVND (reference sequence). The ends lost 5 bases at V and 8 bases at J; junction bases unmatched: 9. The CDR3 is made up of 14 amino acids. Amplification used 60 Vbeta primers and 13 Jbeta primers. The table came from immunoSEQ multiplex PCR; TCRdb's copy has only in-frame clones and leaves some out. The repertoire holds under 200,000 clones, with 65% to 90% as singletons. Sequenced material: PBMCs. This TCR was sampled from a woman aged 25-40 years in good health and CMV-seronegative. The V gene is TRBV19, the J gene TRBJ1-1; 9 bases are shared with TRBD1. CDR3 sequence (DNA): TGTGCCAGTAGTGCCTTGGGACAGGGTACAGAAGCTTTCTTT. Amino acids: CASSALGQGTEAFF.